A single sample is the source of the 10 T cell receptor beta chains below, sequenced in a study of T-cell reconstitution after alpha-beta-depleted transplantation in children. TCRbeta library preparation incorporated unique molecular identifiers. MiXCR was run by TCRdb on the PCR reads, yielding one entry per CDR3 protein. Here the sample spans 780,000 or so distinct CDR3 sequences, under 20% being singletons. This material consisted of PBMCs, mostly from graft donor cells, taken 360 days after TCRalphabeta/CD19-depleted stem cell transplant. The receptors were gathered from a male patient aged 10-17 years who had a stem cell transplant for acute lymphoblastic leukemia, so the T cells may come from the graft donor.

This clonotype was found many times. CDR3 nucleotide sequence: TGTGCCAGCAGTCCTTTCACCGGGGAGCTGTTTTTT. Its translation: CASSPFTGELFF. The chain joins TRBV12-3 or TRBV12-4 to TRBJ2-2; D not certain. There are 12 residues in the CDR3. V dropped 5 bases and J dropped 4 bases, with 5 bases sitting between them.

This clonotype was observed a few times. A read error may explain this, as a much larger clone is one base away. The CDR3 spells CASSLGQYEETQYF. CDR3 nucleotide sequence: TGCGCCAGCAGCTTGGGACAGTACGAAGAGACCCAGTACTTC. The chain joins TRBV5-1 to TRBJ2-5, with a weak D call TRBD1 (5 bases). V lost 0 bases, J lost 3 bases, and 9 bases lay in between. The length of the CDR3 is 14 residues. The germline CDR1 and CDR2 sequences are SGHRS and YFSETQ.

This clonotype was observed many times. The chain uses TRBV6-2 or TRBV6-3 and TRBJ2-1, with 8 bases matching TRBD1. The CDR3 sequence is 13 residues long. After removal of 6 bases from V and 12 bases from J, the junction contained 10 bases not matched to a gene. CDR1 and CDR2 from the germline V gene are MNHEY and SVGEGT. In nucleotides, the CDR3 is TGTGCCAGCAGCTTAAACCCCGGGACAGGGCAGTTCTTC. This encodes CASSLNPGTGQFF.

This clonotype showed up many times. The chain couples TRBV27 to TRBJ2-1; 10 bases fit TRBD2. Germline CDR1 reads MNHEY; CDR2 reads SMNVEV (reference sequence). There are 17 residues in the CDR3. J gave up 6 bases and V 1 base, and 9 bases lay outside the gene matches. This CDR3 is CASSLWKTSGWVNEQFF. The CDR3 DNA reads as TGTGCCAGCAGTTTATGGAAGACTAGCGGGTGGGTCAATGAGCAGTTCTTC.

This clonotype was observed a handful of times. The chain has TRBV12-3 or TRBV12-4 and TRBJ2-1; D is tentatively TRBD1 or TRBD2 (5 bases each). The CDR3 contains 15 residues. The V gene lost 5 bases and the J gene lost 6 bases, with 17 bases spanning the gap. As DNA, the CDR3 is TGTGCCAGCAGTGCTCGTCTAAGGGGAGTCAATGAGCAGTTCTTC. It codes for CASSARLRGVNEQFF.

J is TRBJ1-1 and V is TRBV24-1; D not resolved. V shed 4 bases and J shed 8 bases, with 10 bases lying between them. Looked up from germline, CDR1 is KGHDR and CDR2 is SFDVKD. The CDR3 contains 12 residues. The CDR3 DNA reads as TGTGCCACCAGTGACCGGACTTCCGAAGCTTTCTTT. Amino acids: CATSDRTSEAFF.

V and J are TRBV27 and TRBJ2-2, with 7 bases lining up with TRBD1. Germline loops: CDR1 MNHEY, CDR2 SMNVEV (reference sequence). The V and J ends lost 3 bases and 4 bases, in that order; junction bases with no gene match: 5. This CDR3 comprises 15 residues. The CDR3 DNA follows: TGTGCCAGCAGTTTGTACAGGGGTTTCACCGGGGAGCTGTTTTTT. Its protein is CASSLYRGFTGELFF.

This clonotype was seen a handful of times. The chain employs TRBV28 and TRBJ1-1; possibly TRBD1 for D (6 bases). Germline loops: CDR1 MDHEN, CDR2 SYDVKM. The CDR3 length is 17 residues. Trimming left V 8 bases short and J 2 bases short, with 24 bases between. CDR3 nucleotide sequence: TGTGCCAGCCTTTCAGCAGGGGAAGGATACCTTAACACTGAAGCTTTCTTT. The encoded protein is CASLSAGEGYLNTEAFF. The entire variable domain, with the rest obtained from reference TRBV28 and TRBJ1-1, is as follows: DVKVTQSSRYLVKRTGEKVFLECVQDMDHENMFWYRQDPGLGLRLIYFSYDVKMKEKGDIPEGYSVSREKKERFSLILESASTNQTSMYLCASLSAGEGYLNTEAFFGQGTRLTVV.

This clonotype has more than one count but fewer than ten. V usage is TRBV25-1 and J usage is TRBJ2-7; TRBD1 matches 12 bases. The CDR3 is 14 residues long. Germline-derived CDR1 and CDR2 are MGHDK and SYGVNS. V shed 3 bases and J 6 bases; nucleotides not matched to a gene: 3. CDR3 DNA: TGTGCCAGCAGTGAGGGACAGGGGGCCTCCGAGCAGTACTTC. Protein sequence: CASSEGQGASEQYF.

This clonotype was seen a handful of times. The chain couples TRBV20-1 to TRBJ1-2; a weak D match, TRBD1 (6 bases). CDR3 length: 20 amino acids. V was trimmed by 2 bases and J by 7 bases, leaving 35 bases between them. Germline V gene data show CDR1 as DFQATT and CDR2 as SNEGSKA (reference sequence). The CDR3 sequence: CSARPRNGRGSLSNTFGYTF. The CDR3 coding sequence is TGCAGTGCTAGACCCAGGAACGGGAGGGGGTCCCTTTCTAACACTTTTGGCTACACCTTC.